The following is a T cell receptor beta chain sequence with its context. Its specificity is unknown. The sample comes from a study of human T cells and chemical hapten exposure. As for the study in general: The study sensitized with 2% DPC on a roughly 2 cm by roughly 2 cm patch of upper inner arm skin.

This CDR3 comprises 16 residues. Germline V gene lookup returns CDR1 LGHDT and CDR2 YNNKEL (reference sequence). The V gene lost 4 bases and the J gene lost 3 bases, with 18 bases spanning the gap. Noted time point: patch test 3, about 24 weeks after DPC sensitization. Treatment here: therapeutic diphenylcyclopropenone sensitization with weekly scalp DPC. Findings and limits, study-wide: Following DPC sensitization, TCRs present above 1 in 1000 frequency showed no change.

The study used a library that attached unique molecular identifiers to individual cDNA molecules. TCRdb recomputed calls from the RACE reads with MiXCR, one row per CDR3 protein. The sample lists about 190,000 distinct CDR3 sequences; more than 20% were seen once. The rearrangement joins TRBV3-1 to TRBJ1-1, with D tentatively TRBD1 (6 bases). The TCR was taken from a woman in her 40s with alopecia areata. Some clones in this sample may be carry-over from other donors' samples. The material was whole blood, obtained in connection with sensitization to the hapten diphenylcyclopropenone (DPC). CDR3 protein: CASSRTPAKGDTEAFF. CDR3 nucleotide sequence: TGTGCCAGCAGCCGAACCCCCGCGAAGGGGGACACTGAAGCTTTCTTT.